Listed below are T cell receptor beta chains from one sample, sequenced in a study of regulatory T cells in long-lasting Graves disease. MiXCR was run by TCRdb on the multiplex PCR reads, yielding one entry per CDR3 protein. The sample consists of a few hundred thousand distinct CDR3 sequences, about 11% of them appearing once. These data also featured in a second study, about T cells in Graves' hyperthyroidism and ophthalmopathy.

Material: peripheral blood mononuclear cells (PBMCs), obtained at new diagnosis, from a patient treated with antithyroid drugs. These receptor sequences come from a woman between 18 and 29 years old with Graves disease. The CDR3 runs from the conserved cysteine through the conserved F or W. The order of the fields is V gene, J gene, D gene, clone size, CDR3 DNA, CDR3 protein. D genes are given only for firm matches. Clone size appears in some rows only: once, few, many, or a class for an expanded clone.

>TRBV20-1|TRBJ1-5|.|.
TGCAGTGCTAGAGGGAACAGGCGAGATCAGCCCCAGCATTTT
CSARGNRRDQPQHF
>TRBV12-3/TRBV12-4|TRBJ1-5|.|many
TGTGCCAGCAGTACCCAAACAGTGAGTCGCAATCAGCCCCAGCATTTT
CASSTQTVSRNQPQHF
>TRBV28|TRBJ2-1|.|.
TGTGCCAGCAGCCCCACTACGGATGAGCAGTTCTTC
CASSPTTDEQFF
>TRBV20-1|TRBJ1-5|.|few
TGCAGCGCTAGGATTCGGTACAATCAGCCCCAGCATTTT
CSARIRYNQPQHF
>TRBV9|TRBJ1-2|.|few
TGTGCCAGCAGCGACCTTCCAGGAGCCTATGGCTACACCTTC
CASSDLPGAYGYTF
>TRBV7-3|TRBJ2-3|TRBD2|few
TGTGCCAGCAGCAAGACTAGCAACACGGCAGATACGCAGTATTTT
CASSKTSNTADTQYF
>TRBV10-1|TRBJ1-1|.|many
TGCGCCAGCATTAAAGGGGTTGGAACTGAAGCTTTCTTT
CASIKGVGTEAFF
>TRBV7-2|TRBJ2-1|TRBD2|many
TGTGCCAGCAGCTTAAAGCGGGACGTCCCCTACAATGAGCAGTTCTTC
CASSLKRDVPYNEQFF
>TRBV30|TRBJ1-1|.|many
TGTGCCTGGAGTGACGGGTACACTGAAGCTTTCTTT
CAWSDGYTEAFF
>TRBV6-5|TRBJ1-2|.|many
TGTGCCAGCAGTTACTCACCTGGGAGCTATGGCTACACCTTC
CASSYSPGSYGYTF
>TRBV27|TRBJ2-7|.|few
TGTGCCAGCAGTTCTCTAGCTAAGCAGTACTTC
CASSSLAKQYF
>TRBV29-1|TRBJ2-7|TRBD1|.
TGCAGCGTTGCGGACAGGCCGCCCTACGAGCAGTACTTC
CSVADRPPYEQYF
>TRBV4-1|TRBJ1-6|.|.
TGCGCCGGCAGCCAAGATTTCCCAGGGTCACCCCTCCACTTT
CAGSQDFPGSPLHF
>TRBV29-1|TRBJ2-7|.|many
TGCAGCGTTGAAGTCCCCAGCGGGCCGTACGAGCAGTACTTC
CSVEVPSGPYEQYF
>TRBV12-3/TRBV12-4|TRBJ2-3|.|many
TGTGCCAGCAGTTTACCATCCGGGTTTTGGGGTACAGATACGCAGTATTTT
CASSLPSGFWGTDTQYF
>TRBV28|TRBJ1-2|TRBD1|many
TGTGCCAGCAGTTTGGCCTACAGGGGGGATTTTGATGGCTACACCTTC
CASSLAYRGDFDGYTF
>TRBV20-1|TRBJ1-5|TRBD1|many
TGCAGTGCTCGCTCAGGGGGGCCGGGACCCTACTATAGCAATCAGCCCCAGCATTTT
CSARSGGPGPYYSNQPQHF
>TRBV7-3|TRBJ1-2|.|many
TGTGCCAGCAGCCCCACCGTGGGGTTACGGCAGGGCTACACCTTC
CASSPTVGLRQGYTF
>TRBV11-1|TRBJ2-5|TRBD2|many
TGTGCCAGCAGCAAACTAGTGGTGGTTCAGCGGGGGGGCCCGGAGACCCAGTACTTC
CASSKLVVVQRGGPETQYF
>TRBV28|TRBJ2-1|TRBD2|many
TGTGCCAGCGTGGGGGGGGGATGGGGAGCCCTCTCCTACAATGAGCAGTTCTTC
CASVGGGWGALSYNEQFF
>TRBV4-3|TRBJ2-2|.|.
TGCGCCAGCAGCCAAGGCCCTTTAGGACCTAACACCGGGGAGCTGTTTTTT
CASSQGPLGPNTGELFF
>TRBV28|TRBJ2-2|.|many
TGTGCCAGCACCTCGGGGGTCGGGGAGCTGTTTTTT
CASTSGVGELFF
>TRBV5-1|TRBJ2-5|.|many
TGCGCCAGCAGAATCAGCGGGGAGACCCAGTACTTC
CASRISGETQYF
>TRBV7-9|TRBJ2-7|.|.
TGTGCCAGCAGCTTAGTTCCTAGGTATAACGAGCAGTACTTC
CASSLVPRYNEQYF
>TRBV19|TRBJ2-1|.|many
TGTGCCAGTAGTGGCGCCTGGGGGTCCTACAATGAGCAGTTCTTC
CASSGAWGSYNEQFF
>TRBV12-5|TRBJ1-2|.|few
TGTGCTAGTGGTAATAGACAGTCCCCGATAATCTATGGCTACACCTTC
CASGNRQSPIIYGYTF
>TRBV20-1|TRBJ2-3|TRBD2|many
TGCAGTGGGGGGGCTAGCGGGAGGAAGGATACGCAGTATTTT
CSGGASGRKDTQYF
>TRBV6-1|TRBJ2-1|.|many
TGTGCCAGCGCCGATGGGCAGGATAATTACAATGAGCAGTTCTTC
CASADGQDNYNEQFF
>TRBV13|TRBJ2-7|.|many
TGTGCCAGCAGCTTATCCCGAACCGGGCTCCGGCTGGGAGACTCCTACGAGCAGTACTTC
CASSLSRTGLRLGDSYEQYF
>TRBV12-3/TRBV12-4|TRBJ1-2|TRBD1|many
TGTGCCAGCATCCAGGGGGCCAGGGGCTACACCTTC
CASIQGARGYTF